Listed below are T cell receptor beta chains from one sample, sequenced in a study of control samples from healthy donors and cancer patients. TCRdb's table, derived via immunoSEQ multiplex PCR, lists solely in-frame clones and lacks some. The sample lists over 80,000 clones, about 85% seen once, with 15% to 20% in the top ten. What was sequenced was blood. The receptors derive from a man aged 30 to 39 in good health. Both conserved end residues are part of each CDR3. The order of the fields is clone size, D gene, V gene, CDR3 protein. A D gene is named only where the DNA matches it firmly. Size tells how often a clone was seen (once, few, many) or the class of an expanded clone, and some rows leave it out.

>few|.|TRBV6-1
CASSESMESNYGYTF
>.|.|TRBV18
CASSPEGGGLGQYF
>.|.|TRBV6-5
CASSPGANYGYTF
>.|TRBD1|TRBV9
CASSPQGGPGYTF
>.|.|TRBV2
CASSEKGLGNTEAFF
>.|.|TRBV6-5
CASSYSGRGDEQYF
>.|.|TRBV7-2
CASSLGLGEAPEQYF
>.|.|TRBV28
CASRRRVGTDTQYF
>.|.|TRBV11-2
CASSLGSIEAFF
>.|.|TRBV12-3/TRBV12-4
CASSLAGYEQYF
>.|.|TRBV4-1
CASSQVGPTYEQYF
>medium-sized|.|TRBV30
CAWSEEGEPEKLFF
>.|.|TRBV28
CASRVNYEQYF
>.|.|TRBV27
CASSSLRERNQPQHF
>many|.|TRBV7-9
CASRGGGRHEQYF
>.|.|TRBV5-1
CASSLVFLDSGYTF
>.|.|TRBV30
CAWSVGREQFF
>.|.|TRBV19
CASSTEVSRFGNTIYF
>.|.|TRBV5-8
CASSAEGRGQPQHF
>.|.|TRBV7-9
CASSSREGRTEAFF
>medium-sized|.|TRBV11-2
CASSYDSSNEQFF
>.|.|TRBV11-2
CASSSRQQYEQYF
>.|.|TRBV18
CASSPRASPTDTQYF
>.|.|TRBV7-2
CASSPTGRLNTEAFF
>once|.|TRBV19
CASSTPGRDTEAFF
>.|.|TRBV7-3
CASSEGVSNQPQHF
>.|.|TRBV5-1
CASSYTQGLTKNTGELFF
>.|.|TRBV6-4
CASNRRNNQPQHF
>.|.|TRBV1
CTSSQDPRTDSNQPQHF
>.|TRBD1|TRBV7-3
CASSPPTGPAFF
>.|.|TRBV7-9
CASSLDIFNTEAFF
>.|.|TRBV3-1/TRBV3-2
CASSQDRQMNTEAFF
>.|.|TRBV2
CASSEFQGGSYEQYF
>.|TRBD2|TRBV2
CASRTTSGVTDTQYF
>.|.|TRBV4-2
CASSQDQALNNSPLHF
>.|.|TRBV18
CASSPTGSSGNTIYF
>.|.|TRBV30
CAWSRRGFDTEAFF
>.|.|TRBV6-5
CASSGGLDGANVLTF
>.|.|TRBV13
CASSSRAGVETQYF
>.|.|TRBV2
CASSEEGTGELFF
>.|.|TRBV28
CASGDQNVAWDTEAFF
>.|.|TRBV20-1
CSASTGTNYGYTF
>.|.|TRBV6-6
CASSANSGQPNQPQHF